The rows below give T cell receptor beta chains drawn from one sample of a study of T cells in Graves' hyperthyroidism and ophthalmopathy. MiXCR, run by TCRdb on the multiplex PCR reads, gives a single entry per CDR3 protein. The sample consists of 250,000 to 350,000 distinct CDR3 sequences, roughly 17% of them appearing once. Input material: blood. These receptors all stem from a young man with Graves' hyperthyroidism. The CDR3 runs from the conserved cysteine through the conserved F or W. D genes are given only for firm matches.

V | D | CDR3
TRBV12-3/TRBV12-4 | TRBD2 | CASSLLAGVEQFF
TRBV7-2 | . | CASSLTASPPDTQYF
TRBV7-2 | . | CASSLGRKQPQHF
TRBV18 | TRBD1 | CASSPLQDRTSGNTIYF
TRBV3-1 | . | CASSQGDLPVNTIYF
TRBV3-1 | . | CASSPVGGRNMQPQHF
TRBV6-1 | TRBD2 | CASSPQREGLTQYF
TRBV9 | TRBD2 | CASSHRGGRAWGYNEQFF
TRBV12-3/TRBV12-4 | TRBD1 | CASSWGVGTGAADTQYF
TRBV28 | . | CASSLWSTYGYTF
TRBV3-1 | TRBD1 | CASSRTTGTTGELFF
TRBV6-1 | TRBD1 | CASSRRTGGSPDYGYTF
TRBV28 | . | CASNEDTYYEQYF
TRBV19 | TRBD2 | CASRAAGTKQTQYF
TRBV11-2 | . | CASSSGSVTGELFF